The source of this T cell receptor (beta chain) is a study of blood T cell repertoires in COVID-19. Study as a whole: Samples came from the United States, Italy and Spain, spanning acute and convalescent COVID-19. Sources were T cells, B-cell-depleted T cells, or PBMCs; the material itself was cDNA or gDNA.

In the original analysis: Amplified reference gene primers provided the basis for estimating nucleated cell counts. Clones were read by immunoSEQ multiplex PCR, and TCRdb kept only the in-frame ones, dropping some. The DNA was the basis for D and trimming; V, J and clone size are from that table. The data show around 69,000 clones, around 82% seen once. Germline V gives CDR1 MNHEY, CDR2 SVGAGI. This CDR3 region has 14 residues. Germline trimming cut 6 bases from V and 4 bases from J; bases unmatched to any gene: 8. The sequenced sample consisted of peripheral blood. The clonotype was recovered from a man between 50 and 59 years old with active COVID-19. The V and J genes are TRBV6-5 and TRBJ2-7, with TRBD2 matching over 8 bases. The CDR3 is CASRGRAGAYEQYF. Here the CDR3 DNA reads TGTGCCAGCAGGGGGAGAGCGGGAGCTTACGAGCAGTACTTC.